This T cell receptor beta chain is drawn from a study of blood T cell repertoires in COVID-19. At the level of the study: COVID-19 samples from acute and convalescent phases originated in the United States, Italy and Spain. T cells, B-cell-depleted T cells, or PBMCs supplied cDNA or gDNA.

Original analysis: Using reference gene primer amplification, nucleated cell counts were estimated. The assay was immunoSEQ multiplex PCR, and TCRdb's table has in-frame clones only and misses some. V, J and clone size reflect that table, while D and trimming were determined from the DNA. The data show 87,000 or so clones, with around 87% seen just once and roughly 5.4% held by the top ten. This CDR3 has 14 amino acids. Germline loops: CDR1 LGHNT, CDR2 FRNRAP. V dropped 7 bases and J dropped 3; count of bases not matched to a gene: 9. The receptor was isolated from a man aged 35-49 years with acute or convalescent COVID-19. The rearrangement links TRBV12-5 to TRBJ2-7; 7 bases line up with TRBD1. Sequencing was carried out using peripheral blood. CDR3 region: CASASGQSFYEQYF. CDR3 DNA: TGTGCTAGTGCCTCGGGACAGAGTTTCTACGAGCAGTACTTC.